This entry features one T cell receptor beta chain sequence. The data belong to a study of T cells in Graves' hyperthyroidism and ophthalmopathy. Turning to the study itself: At the time of initial diagnosis and before any treatment, peripheral blood was collected.

The TCR beta CDR3 regions underwent amplification using RNA transcripts as the source. Primed by the HTBI set, a first-round RT-PCR was run on the TCR CDR3. One entry per CDR3 protein results from TCRdb running MiXCR on the multiplex PCR reads. The repertoire holds hundreds of thousands of distinct CDR3 sequences, with 20% as singletons. The sequencing input was blood. The sequence derives from a man aged 25-40 years with Graves' ophthalmopathy.

In DNA, the CDR3 is TGTGCCAGCAGGGCTGCTAGAAACTCCTACAATGAGCAGTTCTTC. Translating gives CASRAARNSYNEQFF. The chain combines TRBV12-3 or TRBV12-4 with TRBJ2-1; D uncertain. This CDR3 is 15 amino acids long. The V gene lost 6 bases and the J gene lost 0 bases, with 12 bases spanning the gap.